Sequencing of this T cell receptor (beta chain) was carried out in a study of T cell responses to AZD1222 COVID-19 vaccine. This CDR3 is built from 15 residues. Germline values: CDR1 SGDLS, CDR2 YYNGEE. V was clipped by 0 bases and J by 4 bases, with 13 bases between them. Sequencing used immunoSEQ multiplex PCR; TCRdb keeps in-frame clones, though not all of them. The sample has roughly 100,000 clones, approximately 88% seen once. This clonotype was obtained from an adult in good health. Sequencing was performed on peripheral blood, taken on day 0 of AZD1222 vaccination. The genes are TRBV9 and TRBJ1-1; no reliable D call. The CDR3 sequence is CASSVEGLGITEAFF. The CDR3, as DNA: TGTGCCAGCAGCGTAGAAGGGCTGGGCATCACTGAAGCTTTCTTT.